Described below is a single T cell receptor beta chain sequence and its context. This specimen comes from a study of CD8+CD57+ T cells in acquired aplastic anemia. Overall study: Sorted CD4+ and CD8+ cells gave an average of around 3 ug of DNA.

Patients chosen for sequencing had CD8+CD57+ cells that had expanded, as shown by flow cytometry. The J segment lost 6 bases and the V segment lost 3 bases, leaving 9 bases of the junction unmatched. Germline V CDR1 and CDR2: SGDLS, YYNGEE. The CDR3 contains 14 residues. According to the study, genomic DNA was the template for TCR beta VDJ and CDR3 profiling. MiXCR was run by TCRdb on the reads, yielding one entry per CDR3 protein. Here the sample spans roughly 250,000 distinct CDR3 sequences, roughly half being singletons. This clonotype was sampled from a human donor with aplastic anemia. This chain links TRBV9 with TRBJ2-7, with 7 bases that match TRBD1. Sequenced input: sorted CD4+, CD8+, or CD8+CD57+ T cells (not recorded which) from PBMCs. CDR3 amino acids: CASSAYDRDGEQYF. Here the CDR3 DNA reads TGTGCCAGCAGCGCATACGACAGGGATGGCGAGCAGTACTTC.